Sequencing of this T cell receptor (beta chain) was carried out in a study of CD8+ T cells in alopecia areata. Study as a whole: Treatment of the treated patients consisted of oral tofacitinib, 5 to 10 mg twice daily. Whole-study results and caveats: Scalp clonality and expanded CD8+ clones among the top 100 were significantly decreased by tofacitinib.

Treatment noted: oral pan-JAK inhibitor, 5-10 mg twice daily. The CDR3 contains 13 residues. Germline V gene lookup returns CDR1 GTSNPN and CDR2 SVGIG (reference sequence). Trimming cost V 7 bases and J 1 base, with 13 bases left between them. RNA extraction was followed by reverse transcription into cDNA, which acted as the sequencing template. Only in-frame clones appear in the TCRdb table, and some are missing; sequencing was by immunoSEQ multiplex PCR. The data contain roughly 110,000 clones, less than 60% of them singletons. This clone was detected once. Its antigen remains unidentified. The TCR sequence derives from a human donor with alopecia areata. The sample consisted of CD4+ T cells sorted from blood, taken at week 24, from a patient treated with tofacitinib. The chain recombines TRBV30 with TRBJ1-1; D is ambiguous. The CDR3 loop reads CAFRVEPNTEAFF. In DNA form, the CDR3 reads TGTGCCTTCCGCGTCGAGCCGAACACTGAAGCTTTCTTT.